The rows below give T cell receptor beta chains drawn from one sample of a study of PD-1 blockade in classical Hodgkin lymphoma. Method: immunoSEQ multiplex PCR; TCRdb's copy keeps in-frame clones and lacks some. The sample includes some 84,000 clones, about nine tenths of them seen just once. Sequenced here: peripheral blood mononuclear cells (PBMCs), sampled at baseline. These receptors came from a human donor with classical Hodgkin lymphoma. Both conserved end residues are part of each CDR3. D genes are given only for firm matches. Not all rows give a size; the values are once, few, many and, for expanded clones, a class.

>.|.|TRBV5-1|TRBJ1-1
CASSSAMNTEAFF
TGCGCCAGCAGCTCAGCCATGAACACTGAAGCTTTCTTT
>once|.|TRBV19|TRBJ1-1
CASSIREAFF
TGTGCCAGTAGTATCAGAGAAGCTTTCTTT
>few|.|TRBV30|TRBJ1-1
CAWSDGYMNTEAFF
TGTGCCTGGAGCGACGGTTACATGAACACTGAAGCTTTCTTT
>.|.|TRBV7-2|TRBJ1-1
CASRLRTGVDTEAFF
TGTGCCAGCAGGTTACGAACGGGCGTCGACACTGAAGCTTTCTTT
>.|.|TRBV25-1|TRBJ2-3
CASSEALPTMGRLDTQYF
TGTGCCAGCAGTGAAGCTCTCCCGACTATGGGCCGGTTGGATACGCAGTATTTT
>.|TRBD2|TRBV27|TRBJ2-7
CASSRTSGKVHEQYF
TGTGCCAGCAGTCGGACTAGCGGGAAGGTGCACGAGCAGTACTTC
>.|TRBD2|TRBV27|TRBJ2-7
CASSLGGLADYEQYF
TGTGCCAGCAGCCTAGGGGGACTAGCGGACTACGAGCAGTACTTC
>.|.|TRBV11-2|TRBJ1-2
CASSFYGAGYTF
TGTGCCAGCAGCTTTTATGGGGCCGGCTACACCTTC
>.|.|TRBV5-8|TRBJ2-7
CASSSLGGRRTYEQYF
TGTGCCAGCAGCTCCCTAGGTGGGAGGAGGACCTACGAGCAGTACTTC
>once|.|TRBV7-9|TRBJ2-7
CASSSTTTFYEQYF
TGTGCCAGCAGCTCGACTACGACATTTTACGAGCAGTACTTC
>.|.|TRBV19|TRBJ2-7
CASSRLGVDEQYF
TGTGCCAGTAGTAGGCTAGGGGTCGACGAGCAGTACTTC
>.|.|TRBV30|TRBJ2-7
CAWSVLVAYEQYF
TGTGCCTGGAGTGTACTGGTGGCCTACGAGCAGTACTTC
>.|.|TRBV5-1|TRBJ1-1
CASSQTLREDTEAFF
TGCGCCAGCAGCCAGACACTTAGGGAGGACACTGAAGCTTTCTTT
>.|.|TRBV21-1|TRBJ2-5
CASGLAGYGGTQYF
TGTGCCAGCGGACTAGCGGGATATGGAGGGACCCAGTACTTC
>.|.|TRBV5-6|TRBJ2-3
CASSLVMDMSTDTQYF
TGTGCCAGCAGCTTGGTGATGGACATGAGCACAGATACGCAGTATTTT
>.|TRBD2|TRBV5-1|TRBJ2-2
CASSLPQLAGVGGELFF
TGCGCCAGCAGCTTGCCCCAGTTAGCGGGAGTCGGCGGGGAGCTGTTTTTT
>.|.|TRBV5-4|TRBJ2-5
CASSIGETQYF
TGTGCCAGCAGTATTGGAGAGACCCAGTACTTC
>.|.|TRBV7-2|TRBJ1-3
CASSLVLSGNTIYF
TGTGCCAGCAGCTTAGTGCTATCTGGAAACACCATATATTTT
>.|.|TRBV7-2|TRBJ2-7
CASSSRWTFEQYF
TGTGCCAGCAGCTCGAGATGGACATTCGAGCAGTACTTC
>.|.|TRBV21-1|TRBJ2-6
CASSKRDRGMCGANVLTF
TGTGCCAGCAGCAAACGGGACAGGGGGATGTGTGGGGCCAACGTCCTGACTTTC
>once|.|TRBV5-4|TRBJ2-3
CASSSGADTQYF
TGTGCCAGCAGCTCGGGAGCAGATACGCAGTATTTT
>.|TRBD1|TRBV28|TRBJ2-2
CASSRPGTGDGELFF
TGTGCCAGCAGTCGCCCTGGGACAGGGGACGGGGAGCTGTTTTTT
>.|TRBD1|TRBV5-8|TRBJ2-5
CASSLGPGGQETQYF
TGTGCCAGCAGCTTGGGTCCAGGGGGCCAAGAGACCCAGTACTTC